Detailed here is one T cell receptor beta chain. Its specific antigen is unknown. No clone much larger than this one lies a single base away; base qualities are absent. Another Seattle source contributed samples from volunteer blood donors who had recovered from COVID-19. Whole blood was collected in K2EDTA tubes by collaborating institutions according to the institutions' own protocols. Collaborator samples were shipped for TCRbeta analysis as frozen whole blood, isolated PBMCs, or DNA extracted from either sample type. The sample comes from a study of blood T cell repertoires in COVID-19 (dated by TCRdb to 2020 to 2022). Regarding the research as a whole: Collaborator samples came from the United States, Italy and Spain and covered acute and convalescent phases of COVID-19. The material from the prospective study consisted of cDNA or gDNA derived from T cells, B-cell-depleted T cells, or PBMCs. The dataset comprised deeply sampled blood TCRbeta repertoires from subjects exposed to, actively infected with, or recovered from COVID-19. The repertoires were released in a freely available public database intended as a resource for research on the immune response to SARS-CoV-2. The samples were drawn from the first 160 participants of the ongoing ImmuneRACE study and from about 1,200 subjects provided by 6 global collaborators. Sample metadata almost always included a de-identified subject ID, COVID-19 status, age in years and sex. Where available, HLA class I and class II types were obtained from metadata supplied by the sample provider rather than from assay-based typing.

TCRbeta CDR3 regions were amplified from genomic DNA by means of the immunoSEQ Assay, a bias-controlled multiplex PCR. Per the authors' processing: The number of nucleated cells in each sample was estimated from the amplification of reference gene primers within the assay. Sequence reads were collapsed and filtered to measure the absolute abundance of every unique TCRbeta CDR3 rearrangement. For each sample, productive Simpson clonality was calculated by taking the square root of Simpson's diversity index across productive rearrangements. TCRdb retrieved this table from immuneACCESS and kept in-frame rearrangements only. Not all clones are present; in checked studies, unresolved V genes account for under half, and no reason is known for the remainder. From that table come the V and J calls and clone size; the DNA was used to work out D and trimming. Within this sample are 200,000 to 250,000 clones, with around 90% of them counted one time only. The ten top clones hold more than 5.5% of the sample.

What the work shows at the level of the full study, not this receptor alone: The amount of clinical and demographic metadata varied by source and participant and was provided uncurated.

V is pruned by 4 bases and J by 6 bases, leaving 4 bases of the junction without a gene match. Measured from the cysteine to the phenylalanine, the CDR3 is 13 residues long. This entry keeps only the CDR3 DNA: 39 bases, framed from base 1. The germline V gene gives CDR1 as SGHRS and CDR2 as YFSETQ. This TCR derives from a man between 60 and 75 years old who had recovered from COVID-19. Sample: peripheral blood. The V gene is TRBV5-1 and the J gene is TRBJ2-7, with 10 bases matching TRBD1. The CDR3 here reads CASSAGTGAEQYF. The nucleotide sequence is TGCGCCAGCAGCGCCGGGACAGGGGCCGAGCAGTACTTC.